The entry that follows covers one TCR beta chain sequence. The CDR3 covers 19 residues. The V and J ends lost 6 bases and 0 bases, in that order; junction bases with no gene match: 13. CDR1 MNHEY and CDR2 SMNVEV come from the germline V gene (reference sequence). This specimen belongs to a study of blood T cell repertoires in COVID-19. The method was immunoSEQ multiplex PCR; TCRdb's version includes in-frame clones alone and lacks a portion of them. The data show about 190,000 clones, 84% seen once. This sequence joins TRBV27 and TRBJ2-6; 8 nucleotides line up with TRBD1. Sequenced input: peripheral blood. This receptor was taken from a man aged 25-45 years with active or convalescent COVID-19. CDR3 nucleotide sequence: TGTGCCAGCAGACGTTCGACAGGGGCCTACGGCTCTGGGGCCAACGTCCTGACTTTC. Translation gives CASRRSTGAYGSGANVLTF.